Below, 20 T cell receptor beta chains from the same sample are listed, as sequenced in a study of blood T cell repertoires in COVID-19. The method was immunoSEQ multiplex PCR; TCRdb's version includes in-frame clones alone and lacks a portion of them. Found here are about 220,000 clones, about four fifths of them singletons; the top ten hold 3% to 3.5%. What was sequenced was PBMCs or T cells enriched from blood (not recorded which). Receptors were obtained from a woman aged 60-70 years who had recovered from COVID-19.

The chain links TRBV7-2 to TRBJ2-7; 12 nucleotides align to TRBD2. Losses at the gene ends were 3 bases for V and 4 bases for J; bases not matched to a gene: 4. Germline V gene data show CDR1 as SGHTA and CDR2 as FQGNSA. This CDR3 has 15 amino acids. The CDR3 loop reads CASSFGLAGTYEQYF. In nucleotides, the CDR3 is TGTGCCAGCAGCTTTGGACTAGCGGGAACTTACGAGCAGTACTTC.

The chain links TRBV9 to TRBJ2-1; D is unresolved. Germline V lookup: CDR1 SGDLS, CDR2 YYNGEE. CDR3 length: 13 residues. Trimming left V 0 bases short and J 8 bases short, with 9 bases between. CDR3 bases: TGTGCCAGCAGCGTAGCTACGATGGATGAGCAGTTCTTC. This encodes CASSVATMDEQFF.

V and J are TRBV12-3 or TRBV12-4 and TRBJ1-4; the D is unclear. The germline V and J ends were trimmed by 3 bases and 8 bases, with 4 bases remaining between them. The CDR3 consists of 11 residues. DNA for the CDR3: TGTGCCAGCAGTTTCAGAGAAAAACTGTTTTTT. Its protein is CASSFREKLFF.

The rearrangement links TRBV12-5 to TRBJ1-5; 8 positions agree with TRBD1. V dropped 6 bases and J dropped 10; count of bases not matched to a gene: 17. CDR1 is LGHNT and CDR2 is FRNRAP in the germline V gene. The CDR3 has 16 residues. CDR3 DNA: TGTGCTAGTGGCGACTCGGGACAGGCAAAGGGTGGTCCCCAGCATTTT. As protein: CASGDSGQAKGGPQHF.

As for this clone: The junction departs from the called germline gene at one end, perhaps through a read error. The chain combines TRBV12-3 or TRBV12-4 with TRBJ2-5; 13 bases fit TRBD2. This CDR3 is 13 amino acids long. CDR3 nucleotide sequence: TGTGCCAGCAGTTTAAAACTCGGACTAGCGGGGGACTTC. Amino acid sequence: CASSLKLGLAGDF.

This clone was seen only a few times. This chain joins TRBV7-6 and TRBJ2-2; 10 bases match TRBD1. The CDR3 totals 16 residues. CDR1 and CDR2 from the germline V gene are SGHVS and FNYEAQ. V shed 5 bases and J 2 bases; nucleotides not matched to a gene: 5. In DNA form, the CDR3 reads TGTGCCAGCAGCAAGGGACAGGGGAGAAACACCGGGGAGCTGTTTTTT. Protein product: CASSKGQGRNTGELFF.

The table lists this clone with a few counts. The chain uses TRBV2 and TRBJ1-1; 9 nucleotides line up with TRBD1. CDR3 size: 14 residues. With 7 bases clipped from V and 3 bases from J, the junction kept 6 bases outside the gene matches. Germline V gene sequence: CDR1 SNHLY, CDR2 FYNNEI. The CDR3 loop is CASKGDRVDTEAFF. The DNA of the CDR3 is TGTGCCAGCAAGGGGGACAGGGTGGACACTGAAGCTTTCTTT.

The chain couples TRBV9 to TRBJ1-2, with D uncertain. Trimming removed 8 bases from V and 1 base from J, with 12 bases in between. The CDR3 totals 13 residues. The germline V gene has CDR1 SGDLS and CDR2 YYNGEE. Here the CDR3 DNA reads TGTGCCAGTGCGGAACTTAATAACTATGGCTACACCTTC. Protein sequence: CASAELNNYGYTF.

This chain links TRBV5-1 with TRBJ1-6; 7 nucleotides line up with TRBD1. The CDR3 is made up of 14 amino acids. Trimming took 4 bases from V and 6 from J; bases not matched to a gene: 4. Germline loops: CDR1 SGHRS, CDR2 YFSETQ. The CDR3 loop is CASSPGQSNSPLHF. CDR3 DNA: TGCGCCAGCAGCCCGGGACAGAGTAATTCACCCCTCCACTTT.

This clone was observed a handful of times. This sequence joins TRBV19 and TRBJ1-2; 7 bases agree with TRBD1. With 7 bases clipped from V and 1 base from J, the junction kept 6 bases outside the gene matches. Germline CDR1 is LNHDA and CDR2 is SQIVND (reference sequence). This CDR3 comprises 14 residues. The CDR3: CASNSGQVNYGYTF. CDR3 in DNA: TGTGCCAGTAACTCAGGACAGGTTAACTATGGCTACACCTTC.

V gene TRBV7-9 combines with J gene TRBJ1-1; D is unresolved. V lost 5 bases and J 6 bases, leaving 10 bases between the germline ends. The CDR3 is made up of 12 amino acids. Per germline, CDR1 SEHNR and CDR2 FQNEAQ (reference sequence). CDR3 sequence (DNA): TGTGCCAGCAGCCCCGGAGGAGCTGAAGCTTTCTTT. Translating it yields CASSPGGAEAFF.

The CDR3 nucleotides read TGTGCCAGTAGCCCCTGGGAGGGCTTAAACTATGGCTACACCTTC. It codes for CASSPWEGLNYGYTF. V gene TRBV19 combines with J gene TRBJ1-2, with D uncertain. Germline V CDR1 and CDR2: LNHDA, SQIVND (reference sequence). V was pared by 6 bases and J by 2 bases, with 16 bases between. The CDR3 extends over 15 amino acids.

The V and J genes are TRBV6-1 and TRBJ1-1; D ambiguous. CDR1 MNHNS and CDR2 SASEGT come from the germline V gene. V was cut by 1 base and J by 7 bases, with 7 bases left in between. The CDR3 extends over 12 amino acids. Here the CDR3 reads CASSEVRYEAFF. CDR3 in DNA: TGTGCCAGCAGTGAAGTGAGGTATGAAGCTTTCTTT.

This sequence joins TRBV2 and TRBJ2-1, with a possible D match to TRBD2 (6 bases). This CDR3 has 13 residues. The germline V gene encodes CDR1 SNHLY and CDR2 FYNNEI. V was pared by 8 bases and J by 0 bases, with 8 bases between. CDR3 nucleotides: TGTGCCAGCCGGGACTCCTCCTACAATGAGCAGTTCTTC. Protein product: CASRDSSYNEQFF.

The chain employs TRBV2 and TRBJ1-2; 9 nucleotides align to TRBD1. From germline, CDR1 is SNHLY and CDR2 FYNNEI. V lost 7 bases, J lost 8 bases, and 5 bases stayed unmatched. The CDR3 sequence is 12 residues long. The CDR3 loop reads CASKPDRGGYTF. CDR3 DNA sequence: TGTGCCAGCAAGCCGGACAGGGGCGGCTACACCTTC.

The chain carries TRBV13 and TRBJ2-3; D gene unclear. This CDR3 spans 13 amino acids. Per germline, CDR1 PRHDT and CDR2 FYEKMQ (reference sequence). V was trimmed by 4 bases and J by 6 bases, leaving 11 bases between them. In DNA, the CDR3 is TGTGCCAGCAGCTCAACCGGTCTGGATACGCAGTATTTT. Its protein is CASSSTGLDTQYF.

The chain couples TRBV18 to TRBJ2-5; tentative D call: TRBD2 (6 bases). This CDR3 region has 16 residues. Per the germline V gene, CDR1 is KGHSH and CDR2 is LQKENI. Trimming removed 3 bases from V and 1 base from J, with 15 bases in between. This CDR3 reads CASSPGGGRVQETQYF. The DNA for the CDR3 is TGTGCCAGCTCACCGGGGGGTGGCCGAGTCCAAGAGACCCAGTACTTC.

The chain recombines TRBV7-9 with TRBJ1-4; 12 bases align to TRBD1. The CDR3 contains 18 residues. The germline V gene has CDR1 SEHNR and CDR2 FQNEAQ (reference sequence). The V segment lost 5 bases and the J segment 1 base; nucleotides outside the gene matches: 8. Written as DNA, the CDR3 is TGTGCCAGCAGCGTAGGGACAGGGGGCACTCGAACTAATGAAAAACTGTTTTTT. Its translation: CASSVGTGGTRTNEKLFF.

This rearrangement joins TRBV5-8 to TRBJ1-1; no reliable D call. Germline V gene lookup returns CDR1 SGHTS and CDR2 YDEGEE. Trimming removed 7 bases from V and 0 bases from J, with 16 bases in between. This CDR3 spans 15 amino acids. CDR3 bases: TGTGCCAGCCGCTATTTTGGGCAGATGAACACTGAAGCTTTCTTT. Translating it yields CASRYFGQMNTEAFF.

The chain couples TRBV6-4 to TRBJ2-3; D possibly corresponds to TRBD1 (5 bases). CDR3 length: 17 residues. Germline V gene lookup returns CDR1 MRHNA and CDR2 SNTAGT. V was pared by 0 bases and J by 4 bases, with 17 bases between. The CDR3: CASSDSRTLGGSDTQYF. The DNA for the CDR3 is TGTGCCAGCAGTGACTCACGGACACTCGGTGGATCAGATACGCAGTATTTT.